What follows are 2 T cell receptor beta chains derived from one specimen sequenced in a study of T cell responses to AZD1222 COVID-19 vaccine. Repertoires were generated with immunoSEQ multiplex PCR, while TCRdb's copy carries only in-frame clones and drops some. The data hold 100,000 or so clones, with about 86% observed a single time. The material sequenced was peripheral blood, taken on day 0 of AZD1222 vaccination. The receptor set was obtained from an adult in good health.

The chain is built from TRBV5-1 and TRBJ2-7; no reliable D call. Trimming cost V 0 bases and J 5 bases, with 9 bases left between them. CDR1 and CDR2 from the germline V gene are SGHRS and YFSETQ. CDR3 length: 13 amino acids. The DNA of the CDR3 is TGCGCCAGCAGCTTGGTGCTGGGGAACGAGCAGTACTTC. Translated: CASSLVLGNEQYF. The whole variable domain, filled in from reference TRBV5-1 and TRBJ2-7, reads KAGVTQTPRYLIKTRGQQVTLSCSPISGHRSVSWYQQTPGQGLQFLFEYFSETQRNKGNFPGRFSGRQFSNSRSEMNVSTLELGDSALYLCASSLVLGNEQYFGPGTRLTVT.

A single count supports this clone. The V gene is TRBV5-1, the J gene TRBJ1-2; D unclear. V was shortened by 0 bases and J by 8 bases, with 8 bases between the two germline ends. This CDR3 has 12 amino acids. Germline V lookup: CDR1 SGHRS, CDR2 YFSETQ. The CDR3 coding sequence is TGCGCCAGCAGCTTGGAGGGCGTCGGCTACACCTTC. Protein product: CASSLEGVGYTF. The full variable domain, with the rest looked up from reference TRBV5-1 and TRBJ1-2, is KAGVTQTPRYLIKTRGQQVTLSCSPISGHRSVSWYQQTPGQGLQFLFEYFSETQRNKGNFPGRFSGRQFSNSRSEMNVSTLELGDSALYLCASSLEGVGYTFGSGTRLTVV.